What follows are 3 T cell receptor beta chains derived from one specimen sequenced in a study of PD-L1 blockade in urothelial cancer. Time point noted: peripheral blood 6 weeks after treatment start. Clones were sequenced by immunoSEQ multiplex PCR, and TCRdb holds only the in-frame ones, with some missing. This sample has more than 35,000 clones, with roughly four fifths found just once. The specimen comprised PBMCs, sampled around atezolizumab (anti-PD-L1) treatment. The receptors shown here come from a man aged 55 to 70 with urothelial cancer.

The chain recombines TRBV7-9 with TRBJ2-2; 8 positions agree with TRBD1. CDR3 size: 15 residues. Germline V gene sequence: CDR1 SEHNR, CDR2 FQNEAQ (reference sequence). The ends lost 2 bases at V and 1 base at J; junction bases unmatched: 0. The CDR3, as DNA: TGTGCCAGCAGCTTAACAGGGGGGAACACCGGGGAGCTGTTTTTT. Protein sequence: CASSLTGGNTGELFF.

This clone was recorded many times. This chain uses TRBV2 with TRBJ2-2, with 10 bases matching TRBD2. V gave up 4 bases and J gave up 7 bases; unmatched junction bases: 6. Germline CDR1 is SNHLY and CDR2 is FYNNEI. The CDR3 loop spans 15 amino acids. The CDR3 sequence is CASSGWTSGFGELFF. The CDR3, as DNA: TGTGCCAGCAGTGGGTGGACTAGCGGATTCGGGGAGCTGTTTTTT.

This chain connects TRBV14 to TRBJ1-2; no firm D call. CDR3 size: 14 residues. Between the trimmed V and J ends, which lost 3 bases and 8 bases, there was a span of 16 bases. The germline V gene has CDR1 SGHDN and CDR2 FVKESK. Here the CDR3 reads CASSQVTGSHGYTF. The CDR3 nucleotides read TGTGCCAGCAGCCAGGTCACGGGGTCCCACGGCTACACCTTC.